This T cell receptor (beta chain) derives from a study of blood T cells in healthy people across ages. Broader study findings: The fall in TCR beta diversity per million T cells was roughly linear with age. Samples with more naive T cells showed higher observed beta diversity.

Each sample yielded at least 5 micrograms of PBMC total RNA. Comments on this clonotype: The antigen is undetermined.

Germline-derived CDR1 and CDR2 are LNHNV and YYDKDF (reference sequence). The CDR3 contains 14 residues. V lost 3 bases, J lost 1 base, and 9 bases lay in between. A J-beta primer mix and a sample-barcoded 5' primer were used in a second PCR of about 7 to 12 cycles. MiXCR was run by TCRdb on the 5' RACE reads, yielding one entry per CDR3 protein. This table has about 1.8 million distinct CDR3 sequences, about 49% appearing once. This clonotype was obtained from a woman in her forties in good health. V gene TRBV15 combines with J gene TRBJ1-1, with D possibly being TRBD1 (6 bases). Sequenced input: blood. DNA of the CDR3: TGTGCCACCAGCAGCCCAGGGGCGAACACTGAAGCTTTCTTT. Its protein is CATSSPGANTEAFF.